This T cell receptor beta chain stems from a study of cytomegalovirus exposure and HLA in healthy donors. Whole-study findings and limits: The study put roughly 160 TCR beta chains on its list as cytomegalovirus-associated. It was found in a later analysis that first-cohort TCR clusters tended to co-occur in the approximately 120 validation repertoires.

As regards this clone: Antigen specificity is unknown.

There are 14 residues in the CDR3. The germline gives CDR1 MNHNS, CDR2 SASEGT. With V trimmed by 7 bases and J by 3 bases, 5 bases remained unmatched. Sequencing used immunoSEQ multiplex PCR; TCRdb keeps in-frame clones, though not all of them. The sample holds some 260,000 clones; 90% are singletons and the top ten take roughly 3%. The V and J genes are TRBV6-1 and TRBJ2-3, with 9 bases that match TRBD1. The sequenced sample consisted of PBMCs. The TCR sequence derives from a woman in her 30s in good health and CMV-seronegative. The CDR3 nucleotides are TGTGCCAGCAACCTACAGGGGGCAACAGATACGCAGTATTTT. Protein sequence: CASNLQGATDTQYF.